A selection of T cell receptor beta chains follows, all from one sample in a study of blood T cell repertoires in COVID-19. Generated by immunoSEQ multiplex PCR, the TCRdb table keeps only in-frame clones and is missing some. Found here are about 110,000 clones, over 70% of them singletons; the top ten hold 3.5% to 5%. Sequenced sample: peripheral blood. All receptors come from a human donor in a cohort sampled during active or convalescent COVID-19. Both conserved end residues are part of each CDR3. D genes are given only for firm matches. The listing skips clone size in some rows; elsewhere it reads once, few, many or a size class.

V	size	D	J	DNA	CDR3
TRBV20-1	once	TRBD1	TRBJ1-1	TGCAGTGCCGCCAGGGGGTCCGTAGCTTTCTTT	CSAARGSVAFF
TRBV5-1	NA	NA	TRBJ2-3	TGCGCCAGCAGCTTGGTTCCGGGGATAGGCACAGATACGCAGTATTTT	CASSLVPGIGTDTQYF
TRBV19	few	TRBD2	TRBJ2-3	TGTGCCAGTAGTATGTTGGGGAGGGGTGCAGATACGCAGTATTTT	CASSMLGRGADTQYF
TRBV6-6	NA	TRBD1	TRBJ2-7	TGTGCCAGCAGCCGTCAAGACAGGGAGCCCTACGAGCAGTACTTC	CASSRQDREPYEQYF
TRBV18	NA	TRBD1	TRBJ1-2	TGTGCCAGCTCACCGGGACAGGACAACTATGGCTACACCTTC	CASSPGQDNYGYTF
TRBV11-3	NA	NA	TRBJ2-1	TGTGCCAGCAGCTCTGGCGGTTCCTACAATGAGCAGTTCTTC	CASSSGGSYNEQFF
TRBV20-1	NA	NA	TRBJ2-1	TGCAGTGCCAGTTTATTGGGGAGATACAATGAGCAGTTCTTC	CSASLLGRYNEQFF
TRBV3-1/TRBV3-2	NA	NA	TRBJ1-6	TGTGCCAGCAGCCGCCTGAGAGGAAGGAATTCACCCCTCCACTTT	CASSRLRGRNSPLHF
TRBV3-1/TRBV3-2	NA	TRBD2	TRBJ2-3	TGTGCCAGCAGCCAAGATCTCGGTGGGGGAGGGTTCACAGATACGCAGTATTTT	CASSQDLGGGGFTDTQYF
TRBV30	NA	NA	TRBJ1-6	TGTGCCTGGAGCGGATACGGGTGGCCTTATAATTCACCCCTCCACTTT	CAWSGYGWPYNSPLHF
TRBV21-1	NA	NA	TRBJ2-1	TGTGCCAGCGTTCCTCGAGGTAGCGGGGGGAGCTCCTACAATGAGCAGTTCTTC	CASVPRGSGGSSYNEQFF
TRBV5-1	NA	NA	TRBJ2-3	TGCGCCAGCAGAGGCACCGGGGATCCTAGCACAGATACGCAGTATTTT	CASRGTGDPSTDTQYF
TRBV30	NA	TRBD1	TRBJ1-2	TGTGCCTGGCACCGGGACAGGGGGCTTTTAAGCTATGGCTACACCTTC	CAWHRDRGLLSYGYTF
TRBV5-5	NA	NA	TRBJ2-7	TGTGCCAGCAGCTTGGTTGCGGTCCCGGAGCAGTACTTC	CASSLVAVPEQYF
TRBV6-5	NA	NA	TRBJ1-2	TGTGCCAGCAGTTACTCGGGGAGGGGTAAGGGTGGCTACACCTTC	CASSYSGRGKGGYTF